This T cell receptor beta chain was identified in a study of control samples from healthy donors and cancer patients. Repertoires were generated with immunoSEQ multiplex PCR, while TCRdb's copy carries only in-frame clones and drops some. In the table there are about 190,000 clones, approximately 90% of which are singletons. V lost 5 bases to trimming and J lost 6 bases; unmatched junction nucleotides: 7. The CDR3 length is 13 residues. Sequenced: blood. The J gene is TRBJ2-7, the V gene TRBV12-3 or TRBV12-4, with 7 bases matching TRBD1. The sequence derives from a man aged 30-40 years in good health. In DNA form, the CDR3 reads TGTGCCAGCAGTGTAAGACAGGGAGCCGAGCAGTACTTC. This codes for CASSVRQGAEQYF.